The 28 T cell receptor beta chains in this list originate from one sample, sequenced in a study of shared T cell receptors in the human thymus. Profiled with immunoSEQ multiplex PCR; TCRdb holds only in-frame clones, not every one. The profile shows roughly 660,000 clones, around 89% of them singletons. This sample also appeared in a second study, on human thymus T cells.

The sample taken for sequencing was thymocytes. The receptors shown here come from a boy under two years old with a congenital heart defect.

The V call is TRBV7-3, the J call TRBJ2-7, with a weak D call TRBD1 (6 bases). Germline V gene data show CDR1 as SGHTA and CDR2 as FQGTGA. The CDR3 length is 14 residues. With 8 bases removed from V and 7 bases from J, the gap between germline ends came to 21 bases. The CDR3 DNA sequence: TGTGCCAGCTCGAAGGGGGACACAAGTGGGGAGCAGTACTTC. Amino acid sequence: CASSKGDTSGEQYF.

A few counts support this clone. This rearrangement joins TRBV19 to TRBJ1-3; no definite D call. The germline V gene encodes CDR1 LNHDA and CDR2 SQIVND (reference sequence). The CDR3 has 13 amino acids. V was clipped by 5 bases and J by 0 bases, with 5 bases between them. CDR3 protein: CASSSVSGNTIYF. The CDR3 coding sequence is TGTGCCAGTAGTTCCGTCTCTGGAAACACCATATATTTT.

The CDR3 nucleotides read TGTGCCAGCAGTTATGCGGGAGGGCCAATCGAGTTCTTC. Protein product: CASSYAGGPIEFF. The chain employs TRBV25-1 and TRBJ2-1, with TRBD2 matching 9 bases. CDR3 length: 13 residues. Germline trimming cut 5 bases from V and 14 bases from J; bases unmatched to any gene: 10. The germline gives CDR1 MGHDK, CDR2 SYGVNS. The variable domain in full, with the rest retrieved from reference TRBV25-1 and TRBJ2-1, is EADIYQTPRYLVIGTGKKITLECSQTMGHDKMYWYQQDPGMELHLIHYSYGVNSTEKGDLSSESTVSRIRTEHFPLTLESARPSHTSQYLCASSYAGGPIEFFGPGTRLTVL.

This chain connects TRBV6-5 to TRBJ1-2; D not resolved. V lost 0 bases and J 3 bases, leaving 14 bases between the germline ends. The CDR3 is 16 residues long. The germline gives CDR1 MNHEY, CDR2 SVGAGI. The CDR3 is CASSYSFGEEDYGYTF. CDR3 nucleotide sequence: TGTGCCAGCAGTTACTCTTTCGGGGAGGAGGACTATGGCTACACCTTC.

The chain couples TRBV5-6 to TRBJ2-3; perhaps TRBD2 as D (5 bases). Trimming removed 0 bases from V and 3 bases from J, with 11 bases in between. This CDR3 has 15 amino acids. Germline V gives CDR1 SGHDT, CDR2 YYEEEE. CDR3 region: CASSLVEDGTDTQYF. The CDR3 DNA is TGTGCCAGCAGCTTGGTGGAGGACGGGACAGATACGCAGTATTTT.

The chain is built from TRBV29-1 and TRBJ2-1; maybe TRBD1 (7 bases). The germline V and J ends were trimmed by 5 bases and 6 bases, with 23 bases remaining between them. This CDR3 contains 16 residues. Germline-derived CDR1 and CDR2 are SQVTM and ANQGSEA. The CDR3, as DNA: TGCAGCGTTTTGTATGCGGGACAGTGGGACTTCAATGAGCAGTTCTTC. Translated: CSVLYAGQWDFNEQFF.

The DNA of the CDR3 is TGTGCCAGCAGTTCCCGTCCAGGGGTAAAGATGAACACTGAAGCTTTCTTT. It codes for CASSSRPGVKMNTEAFF. V usage is TRBV28 and J usage is TRBJ1-1; possibly TRBD1 for D (6 bases). Trimming stripped 4 bases from V and 0 bases from J, with 18 bases between. The CDR3 is 17 amino acids. Germline V gene lookup returns CDR1 MDHEN and CDR2 SYDVKM.

The chain carries TRBV10-3 and TRBJ1-1, with 8 bases aligning to TRBD1. This CDR3 is built from 19 residues. In germline, CDR1 is ENHRY, CDR2 SYGVKD. V trimming: 0 bases; J trimming: 0 bases; junction bases outside the gene matches: 12. For the CDR3, the DNA is TGTGCCATCAGTGAGTCAAGGTCGGGGGACAGGCCGATGAACACTGAAGCTTTCTTT. Protein product: CAISESRSGDRPMNTEAFF.

V is TRBV7-8 and J is TRBJ1-1; possible D gene TRBD1, 6 bases. The CDR3 consists of 17 residues. V lost 5 bases and J 1 base, leaving 20 bases between the germline ends. CDR1 is SGHVS and CDR2 is FQNEAQ in the germline V gene. CDR3 nucleotides: TGTGCCAGCAGCACGTACCCCACAGGGACGGGGAACACTGAAGCTTTCTTT. This gives the protein CASSTYPTGTGNTEAFF.

The chain carries TRBV30 and TRBJ2-3; 8 bases match TRBD2. The germline CDR1 and CDR2 sequences are GTSNPN and SVGIG (reference sequence). The length of the CDR3 is 15 residues. The V and J ends lost 5 bases and 0 bases, in that order; junction bases with no gene match: 7. CDR3 region: CAWGLAGPSTDTQYF. The CDR3 DNA follows: TGTGCCTGGGGCTTAGCGGGACCTAGCACAGATACGCAGTATTTT. Combining the CDR3 with reference TRBV30 and TRBJ2-3 gives the whole variable domain SQTIHQWPATLVQPVGSPLSLECTVEGTSNPNLYWYRQAAGRGLQLLFYSVGIGQISSEVPQNLSASRPQDRQFILSSKKLLLSDSGFYLCAWGLAGPSTDTQYFGPGTRLTVL.

The chain carries TRBV9 and TRBJ1-1; TRBD1 matches 7 bases. CDR1 is SGDLS, CDR2 YYNGEE, per germline. V was pared by 7 bases and J by 3 bases, with 6 bases of the junction left unmatched. The CDR3 covers 13 residues. The CDR3 DNA is TGTGCCAGCCCCCGGCAGGGGGACACTGAAGCTTTCTTT. Translated: CASPRQGDTEAFF.

V gene TRBV28 combines with J gene TRBJ2-7, with 9 nucleotides matching TRBD1. V was pared by 1 base and J by 5 bases, with 3 bases of the junction left unmatched. Germline V gene sequence: CDR1 MDHEN, CDR2 SYDVKM. CDR3 length: 14 amino acids. Here the CDR3 reads CASSLSGQGHEQYF. The CDR3 DNA reads TGTGCCAGCAGTTTATCGGGACAGGGACACGAGCAGTACTTC.

This chain uses TRBV28 with TRBJ2-5; 8 bases agree with TRBD2. J gave up 1 base and V 6 bases, and 7 bases lay outside the gene matches. Germline V gene sequence: CDR1 MDHEN, CDR2 SYDVKM. The CDR3 runs 15 residues. CDR3 in DNA: TGTGCCAGCAGCCCCGGGAGGGACGCCCAAGAGACCCAGTACTTC. Translating gives CASSPGRDAQETQYF.

V is TRBV30 and J is TRBJ2-2; TRBD2 matches 15 bases. The junction had 12 bases not matched to a gene; V was cut back by 8 bases and J by 5 bases. The CDR3 loop spans 17 amino acids. Germline CDR1 reads GTSNPN; CDR2 reads SVGIG (reference sequence). The CDR3 sequence is CARGLAGGPWSTGELFF. CDR3 sequence (DNA): TGTGCCCGCGGACTAGCGGGAGGGCCGTGGTCAACCGGGGAGCTGTTTTTT.

This chain uses TRBV11-3 with TRBJ2-7; 15 bases match TRBD2. The length of the CDR3 is 17 residues. Trimming removed 3 bases from V and 5 bases from J; junction bases left unmatched: 8. Germline CDR1 SGHNT, CDR2 YENEEA. The CDR3 protein is CASSLGLAGGRRDEQYF. The CDR3 coding sequence is TGTGCCAGCAGCTTGGGACTAGCGGGAGGCCGGAGGGACGAGCAGTACTTC.

This chain links TRBV7-2 with TRBJ2-1; TRBD2 is a possible D gene (6 bases). The germline V gene has CDR1 SGHTA and CDR2 FQGNSA. The CDR3 consists of 14 residues. Trimming left V 1 base short and J 7 bases short, with 11 bases between. The CDR3 sequence is CASSLVWGRNEQFF. CDR3 coding DNA: TGTGCCAGCAGCTTAGTTTGGGGGAGGAATGAGCAGTTCTTC.

The J gene is TRBJ1-2, the V gene TRBV5-4; D perhaps matches TRBD1 (6 bases). V was shortened by 2 bases and J by 0 bases, with 14 bases between the two germline ends. The CDR3 totals 16 residues. Germline V gives CDR1 SGHNT, CDR2 YYREEE (reference sequence). The CDR3: CASSFPGDLSNYGYTF. CDR3 coding DNA: TGTGCCAGCAGCTTCCCAGGGGACCTATCTAACTATGGCTACACCTTC.

For this clone: Other DNA sequences in the same sample also yield this CDR3. The V gene is TRBV7-9, the J gene TRBJ2-5; possibly TRBD2 for D (5 bases). In germline, CDR1 is SEHNR, CDR2 FQNEAQ (reference sequence). The CDR3 sequence is 12 residues long. V lost 2 bases, J lost 4 bases, and 5 bases lay in between. The CDR3 coding sequence is TGTGCCAGCAGCTTACGGGGAGAGACCCAGTACTTC. It yields the protein CASSLRGETQYF.

This clone came up a few times. The gene calls are TRBV6-1 and TRBJ2-7, with a tentative D call TRBD1 (6 bases). Trimming left V 5 bases short and J 4 bases short, with 9 bases between. The CDR3 is 12 residues long. Per germline, CDR1 MNHNS and CDR2 SASEGT. CDR3 nucleotide sequence: TGTGCCAGCAGTACAGGGCTGTACGAGCAGTACTTC. It is translated as CASSTGLYEQYF.

The V gene is TRBV2, the J gene TRBJ1-5; possible D gene TRBD1, 5 bases. Germline values: CDR1 SNHLY, CDR2 FYNNEI. This CDR3 contains 12 residues. Trimming took off 6 bases at V and 4 bases at J, with 7 bases between the two ends. CDR3 sequence (DNA): TGTGCCAGCAGCGGGGGGAATCAGCCCCAGCATTTT. Protein sequence: CASSGGNQPQHF. The whole variable domain, remainder taken from reference TRBV2 and TRBJ1-5, is EPEVTQTPSHQVTQMGQEVILRCVPISNHLYFYWYRQILGQKVEFLVSFYNNEISEKSEIFDDQFSVERPDGSNFTLKIRSTKLEDSAMYFCASSGGNQPQHFGDGTRLSIL.

The V gene is TRBV4-3, the J gene TRBJ2-4; perhaps TRBD2 as D (5 bases). V was clipped by 0 bases and J by 0 bases, with 18 bases between them. Germline lookup yields CDR1 LGHNA and CDR2 YSLEER. The CDR3 runs to 19 residues. The CDR3 reads CASSQDISGGVLAKNIQYF. In DNA, the CDR3 is TGCGCCAGCAGCCAAGATATCAGCGGTGGTGTCCTAGCCAAAAACATTCAGTACTTC.

In nucleotides, the CDR3 is TGCGCCAGCAGCTTGGCACTAGCGGGTCTGGATGAGCAGTTCTTC. Protein: CASSLALAGLDEQFF. The gene calls are TRBV5-1 and TRBJ2-1; TRBD2 agrees at 9 bases. V lost 0 bases and J lost 8; bases outside the gene matches: 6. Germline loops: CDR1 SGHRS, CDR2 YFSETQ. The CDR3 runs to 15 residues.

The rearrangement joins TRBV30 to TRBJ1-3; D is unresolved. Germline CDR1 reads GTSNPN; CDR2 reads SVGIG (reference sequence). The CDR3 sequence is 14 residues long. Trimming removed 0 bases from V and 4 bases from J, with 10 bases in between. CDR3 DNA: TGTGCCTGGAGTGTCCTAGCAGAAGGAAACACCATATATTTT. Translated, it gives CAWSVLAEGNTIYF.

The V gene is TRBV4-3, the J gene TRBJ2-2; 7 bases agree with TRBD2. Germline V gene lookup returns CDR1 LGHNA and CDR2 YSLEER. V was pared by 1 base and J by 6 bases, with 5 bases of the junction left unmatched. This CDR3 comprises 15 residues. CDR3 nucleotides: TGCGCCAGCAGCCAAGGGGGGGGAGGGGCCGGGGAGCTGTTTTTT. Translation gives CASSQGGGGAGELFF.

CDR3 DNA: TGCGCCAGCAGCCTGGATTTTGAGCGGGGGGCAGATACGCAGTATTTT. Translated, it gives CASSLDFERGADTQYF. The chain employs TRBV5-1 and TRBJ2-3, with 9 bases lining up with TRBD2. The CDR3 covers 16 residues. Germline V gene lookup returns CDR1 SGHRS and CDR2 YFSETQ. V was clipped by 4 bases and J by 4 bases; unmatched bases: 10.

This clone appeared a single time. CDR3 amino acids: CASSLGSSSYNEQFF. The CDR3 nucleotides are TGTGCCAGCAGCTTGGGGAGTAGCTCCTACAATGAGCAGTTCTTC. The chain recombines TRBV5-4 with TRBJ2-1; D gene uncertain. Looked up from germline, CDR1 is SGHNT and CDR2 is YYREEE (reference sequence). Trimming cost V 0 bases and J 0 bases, with 7 bases left between them. The CDR3 covers 15 residues. The entire variable domain, with the rest obtained from reference TRBV5-4 and TRBJ2-1, is as follows: ETGVTQSPTHLIKTRGQQVTLRCSSQSGHNTVSWYQQALGQGPQFIFQYYREEENGRGNFPPRFSGLQFPNYSSELNVNALELDDSALYLCASSLGSSSYNEQFFGPGTRLTVL.

This clone was observed once. The J gene is TRBJ2-3, the V gene TRBV18; 9 nucleotides match TRBD2. The trim removed 5 bases at V and 4 bases at J, leaving 10 bases unmatched. The CDR3 contains 16 residues. The germline V gene has CDR1 KGHSH and CDR2 LQKENI. This chain's CDR3 is CASSCFSREGPDTQYF. The CDR3 DNA is TGTGCCAGCTCATGCTTTTCGCGGGAGGGCCCAGATACGCAGTATTTT. The whole variable domain, remainder taken from reference TRBV18 and TRBJ2-3, is NAGVMQNPRHLVRRRGQEARLRCSPMKGHSHVYWYRQLPEEGLKFMVYLQKENIIDESGMPKERFSAEFPKEGPSILRIQQVVRGDSAAYFCASSCFSREGPDTQYFGPGTRLTVL.

The chain carries TRBV9 and TRBJ2-2; 7 bases match TRBD2. This CDR3 region has 14 residues. CDR1 is SGDLS, CDR2 YYNGEE, per germline. The V segment lost 5 bases and the J segment 6 bases; nucleotides outside the gene matches: 7. CDR3 in DNA: TGTGCCAGCAGTCTACTAGCGACCCCCGGGGAGCTGTTTTTT. It yields the protein CASSLLATPGELFF.